What follows describes a single T cell receptor (beta chain). The source of the sample is a study of blood T cell repertoires in COVID-19. For the study at large: Acute and convalescent COVID-19 specimens originated in the United States, Italy and Spain. T cells, B-cell-depleted T cells, or PBMCs supplied cDNA or gDNA.

As originally analysed: Amplification with reference gene primers provided the estimates of nucleated cell counts. The protocol was immunoSEQ multiplex PCR, while the TCRdb copy is restricted to in-frame clones and leaves out a portion. V and J calls and clone size are as listed in that table; D and trimming were resolved from the DNA. The table includes fewer than 300,000 clones, more than 75% detected once. Germline V gives CDR1 LGHNT, CDR2 FRNRAP. Trimming stripped 5 bases from V and 10 bases from J, with 11 bases between. This CDR3 region has 12 residues. The V and J genes are TRBV12-5 and TRBJ1-4; D gene unclear. The sample consisted of peripheral blood. This TCR was recovered from a woman between 35 and 50 years old who had recovered from COVID-19. CDR3: CASGITGTKLFF. The CDR3 nucleotides are TGTGCTAGTGGTATAACGGGTACAAAACTGTTTTTT.